The 20 T cell receptor beta chains reported below all come from one sample, sequenced in a study of graft-versus-host responses after intestinal transplantation. The graft tissue was processed, and this released both intraepithelial and lamina propria lymphocytes. Assay used: immunoSEQ multiplex PCR; TCRdb lists only in-frame clones, some missing. The data contain around 15,000 clones, roughly 74% of them singletons. Specimen: ileum tissue, collected 14 days after transplant. The receptors were gathered from a human patient who received an intestinal transplant, so some T cells may come from the graft donor.

This chain links TRBV9 with TRBJ2-5; 7 bases map to TRBD1. Gene TRBJ2-7 matches the end of the DNA better, so the J call may be wrong. CDR3 length: 14 residues. Germline assignment: CDR1 SGDLS and CDR2 YYNGEE. CDR3 in amino acids: CASSATGSSYEQYF. CDR3 in DNA: TGTGCCAGCAGCGCGACAGGGAGCTCCTACGAGCAGTACTTC.

The chain uses TRBV6-1 and TRBJ2-3, with 8 bases that match TRBD2. Germline V gives CDR1 MNHNS, CDR2 SASEGT. V was pared by 6 bases and J by 1 base, with 3 bases of the junction left unmatched. The CDR3 spans 14 residues. The CDR3 loop is CASSSTSGTDTQYF. CDR3 sequence (DNA): TGTGCCAGCAGCTCGACTAGCGGCACAGATACGCAGTATTTT.

The chain is built from TRBV9 and TRBJ2-1; D is perhaps TRBD2 (5 bases). V lost 3 bases to trimming and J lost 4 bases, with 14 bases between them. Germline V gene lookup returns CDR1 SGDLS and CDR2 YYNGEE. CDR3 length: 15 amino acids. CDR3 sequence: CASSEGGVGYNEQFF. The CDR3 DNA reads as TGTGCCAGCAGCGAAGGAGGAGTCGGTTACAATGAGCAGTTCTTC.

J is TRBJ2-1 and V is TRBV27; TRBD1 agrees at 9 bases. CDR3 length equals 16 residues. J lost 5 bases, V lost 8 bases, and 13 bases had no gene match. Germline lookup yields CDR1 MNHEY and CDR2 SMNVEV (reference sequence). The CDR3 sequence: CASLGPTGGENNEQFF. In DNA form, the CDR3 reads TGTGCCAGCCTTGGCCCGACAGGGGGAGAAAACAATGAGCAGTTCTTC.

The V and J genes are TRBV10-3 and TRBJ1-5; D uncertain. The V and J ends lost 3 bases and 5 bases respectively, with 11 bases between them. The CDR3 totals 14 residues. The germline gives CDR1 ENHRY, CDR2 SYGVKD. The CDR3 region is CAISESVSYQPQHF. CDR3 nucleotides: TGTGCCATCAGTGAATCCGTGAGCTATCAGCCCCAGCATTTT.

This clone was picked up one time. CDR3 DNA sequence: TGTGCCAGCAGTCCCGAATACGATTCACCCCTCCACTTT. Protein product: CASSPEYDSPLHF. This chain joins TRBV5-5 and TRBJ1-6; D gene uncertain. V was pared by 5 bases and J by 8 bases, with 11 bases between. The CDR3 sequence is 13 residues long. Germline V gives CDR1 SGHKS, CDR2 YYEKEE (reference sequence). The complete variable domain, with remaining parts taken from reference TRBV5-5 and TRBJ1-6, reads DAGVTQSPTHLIKTRGQQVTLRCSPISGHKSVSWYQQVLGQGPQFIFQYYEKEERGRGNFPDRFSARQFPNYSSELNVNALLLGDSALYLCASSPEYDSPLHFGNGTRLTVT.

This chain joins TRBV6-4 and TRBJ2-2, with 12 bases aligning to TRBD2. Germline assignment: CDR1 MRHNA and CDR2 SNTAGT. Trimming cost V 3 bases and J 4 bases; bases outside gene matches: 0. CDR3 size: 15 residues. The CDR3 nucleotides read TGTGCCAGCAGTGAGACTAGCGGGAGCACCGGGGAGCTGTTTTTT. It encodes CASSETSGSTGELFF.

This chain joins TRBV29-1 and TRBJ2-5; TRBD1 agrees at 12 bases. Unmatched junction bases numbered 4, after V lost 4 bases and J lost 1 base. There are 15 residues in the CDR3. Germline V gene lookup returns CDR1 SQVTM and CDR2 ANQGSEA. CDR3 protein: CSVVWDRGLQETQYF. The DNA for the CDR3 is TGCAGCGTTGTTTGGGACAGGGGGCTCCAAGAGACCCAGTACTTC.

The V gene is TRBV9, the J gene TRBJ2-7; TRBD1 agrees at 9 bases. This CDR3 region has 14 residues. Trimming took 3 bases from V and 5 from J; bases not matched to a gene: 6. Germline lookup yields CDR1 SGDLS and CDR2 YYNGEE. The CDR3 protein is CASSDGQGKDEQYF. CDR3 coding DNA: TGTGCCAGCAGCGACGGACAGGGGAAGGACGAGCAGTACTTC.

V usage is TRBV11-3 and J usage is TRBJ1-1; D perhaps matches TRBD1 (6 bases). Germline CDR1 SGHNT, CDR2 YENEEA. CDR3 length equals 14 residues. The V gene lost 0 bases and the J gene lost 11 bases, with 16 bases spanning the gap. CDR3 in amino acids: CASSLEKWGRGAFF. The CDR3 nucleotides read TGTGCCAGCAGCTTAGAAAAATGGGGAAGGGGGGCTTTCTTT. Based on the CDR3 plus reference TRBV11-3 and TRBJ1-1, the full variable domain is EAGVVQSPRYKIIEKKQPVAFWCNPISGHNTLYWYLQNLGQGPELLIRYENEEAVDDSQLPKDRFSAERLKGVDSTLKIQPAELGDSAVYLCASSLEKWGRGAFFGQGTRLTVV.

Details on this clone: This specimen includes other DNA sequences encoding the same CDR3. The chain combines TRBV9 with TRBJ2-7, with 13 bases matching TRBD2. CDR3 length: 16 residues. Germline CDR1 is SGDLS and CDR2 is YYNGEE. J lost 7 bases, V lost 4 bases, and 11 bases had no gene match. The CDR3 DNA reads as TGTGCCAGCAGCCACAGCCGGACTAGCGGGAGTGTAGAGCAGTACTTC. This translates into CASSHSRTSGSVEQYF.

This chain links TRBV6-1 with TRBJ1-1; the match to TRBD1 covers 7 bases. CDR3 length: 13 amino acids. Germline CDR1 and CDR2: MNHNS and SASEGT. Trimming at V came to 11 bases and at J to 0 bases, leaving 6 bases not matched to a gene. CDR3 nucleotide sequence: TGTGCCCTTACAGGGGCGATGAACACTGAAGCTTTCTTT. Its protein is CALTGAMNTEAFF.

The chain has TRBV5-4 and TRBJ2-5; possible D gene TRBD2, 5 bases. The germline CDR1 and CDR2 sequences are SGHNT and YYREEE (reference sequence). Trimming removed 1 base from V and 4 bases from J, with 14 bases in between. This CDR3 region has 15 residues. The DNA of the CDR3 is TGTGCCAGCAGCTTGCCGCCTACTGGGAGAGAGACCCAGTACTTC. Amino acid sequence: CASSLPPTGRETQYF.

The V and J genes are TRBV30 and TRBJ2-7; tentatively, D is TRBD2 (5 bases). The V end was cut by 0 bases, the J end by 3 bases, with 15 bases between. Germline values: CDR1 GTSNPN, CDR2 SVGIG (reference sequence). This CDR3 contains 15 residues. This CDR3 reads CAWSVLEGIGYEQYF. In DNA form, the CDR3 reads TGTGCCTGGAGTGTACTCGAGGGTATCGGCTACGAGCAGTACTTC.

The J gene is TRBJ1-2, the V gene TRBV7-2; TRBD1 might be the D (5 bases). The CDR3 is made up of 13 amino acids. Germline-derived CDR1 and CDR2 are SGHTA and FQGNSA. V dropped 1 base and J dropped 8 bases, with 11 bases sitting between them. The DNA of the CDR3 is TGTGCCAGCAGCTTAGTGCAGGGTAGGGGCTACACCTTC. Translation: CASSLVQGRGYTF.

V is TRBV15 and J is TRBJ1-3, with D tentatively TRBD1 (5 bases). V was shortened by 1 base and J by 0 bases, with 7 bases between the two germline ends. The CDR3 covers 15 residues. Germline lookup yields CDR1 LNHNV and CDR2 YYDKDF (reference sequence). The CDR3 region is CATSRAGGSGNTIYF. CDR3 nucleotide sequence: TGTGCCACCAGCAGAGCTGGGGGCTCTGGAAACACCATATATTTT.

This clone was detected only a few times. V gene TRBV7-9 combines with J gene TRBJ2-4, with a tentative D call TRBD2 (6 bases). The V and J ends lost 3 bases and 7 bases respectively, with 13 bases between them. The CDR3 extends over 14 amino acids. Germline V gives CDR1 SEHNR, CDR2 FQNEAQ (reference sequence). CDR3 protein: CASSLGGAGNIQYF. CDR3 DNA: TGTGCCAGCAGCTTGGGTGGGGCGGGGAACATTCAGTACTTC.

The chain combines TRBV29-1 with TRBJ1-4, with D unresolved. The germline V and J ends were trimmed by 4 bases and 4 bases, with 7 bases remaining between them. Germline V gene data show CDR1 as SQVTM and CDR2 as ANQGSEA. The CDR3 has 12 residues. Written as DNA, the CDR3 is TGCAGCGTTGGGCGGGGTAATGAAAAACTGTTTTTT. As protein: CSVGRGNEKLFF.

V is TRBV29-1 and J is TRBJ2-5, with D perhaps TRBD2 (5 bases). Germline V gives CDR1 SQVTM, CDR2 ANQGSEA. The CDR3 has 15 residues. V lost 5 bases to trimming and J lost 5 bases, with 21 bases between them. In DNA, the CDR3 is TGCAGCGTTCCCCTCAACCGGGGATCCGGGGAGACCCAGTACTTC. It is translated as CSVPLNRGSGETQYF.

The chain is built from TRBV5-4 and TRBJ1-1; a possible D gene is TRBD1 (6 bases). The CDR3 sequence is 16 residues long. The V gene's germline CDR1 is SGHNT and CDR2 YYREEE (reference sequence). V lost 0 bases to trimming and J lost 0 bases, with 12 bases between them. CDR3 sequence reads: CASSLDRDYMNTEAFF. The CDR3 nucleotides are TGTGCCAGCAGCTTGGACAGGGATTACATGAACACTGAAGCTTTCTTT. Drawing the rest from reference TRBV5-4 and TRBJ1-1, the complete variable domain is ETGVTQSPTHLIKTRGQQVTLRCSSQSGHNTVSWYQQALGQGPQFIFQYYREEENGRGNFPPRFSGLQFPNYSSELNVNALELDDSALYLCASSLDRDYMNTEAFFGQGTRLTVV.